A single sample gave rise to the 17 T cell receptor beta chains below, sequenced in a study of cytomegalovirus exposure and HLA in healthy donors. Researchers ran the PCR with 60 Vbeta and 13 Jbeta primers. The data were produced by immunoSEQ multiplex PCR, yet TCRdb's version contains in-frame clones alone and is incomplete. Counted here are about 190,000 clones, about 81% occurring once; the ten biggest clones make up about 4.4%. The sample was PBMCs. Receptor source: a young man in good health and CMV-seropositive.

V gene TRBV25-1 combines with J gene TRBJ2-7; 12 positions agree with TRBD2. The CDR3 spans 16 residues. Germline V gives CDR1 MGHDK, CDR2 SYGVNS. Losses at the gene ends were 0 bases for V and 7 bases for J; bases not matched to a gene: 7. The chain's CDR3 is CASSEYGLAGRWEQYF. CDR3 nucleotides: TGTGCCAGCAGTGAATATGGACTAGCGGGGCGTTGGGAGCAGTACTTC.

The chain carries TRBV19 and TRBJ2-1, with D possibly matching TRBD1 (6 bases). Germline V gene data show CDR1 as LNHDA and CDR2 as SQIVND (reference sequence). Trimming removed 4 bases from V and 8 bases from J, with 15 bases in between. This CDR3 region has 14 residues. CDR3 amino acids: CASSTGVSYDEQFF. The CDR3 DNA reads as TGTGCCAGTAGTACAGGGGTATCCTATGATGAGCAGTTCTTC.

This chain joins TRBV28 and TRBJ1-2; D is unclear. Germline CDR1 MDHEN, CDR2 SYDVKM. The ends were cut back, 2 bases at V and 7 bases at J, with 11 bases in the middle. The CDR3 length is 13 residues. The CDR3 sequence is CASSLVDAGGYTF. The CDR3 nucleotides are TGTGCCAGCAGTTTAGTCGACGCGGGTGGCTACACCTTC.

The chain employs TRBV11-2 and TRBJ2-7; 15 nucleotides match TRBD2. Germline V gene data show CDR1 as SGHAT and CDR2 as FQNNGV. The CDR3 is 15 residues long. V dropped 4 bases and J dropped 7; count of bases not matched to a gene: 5. For the CDR3, the DNA is TGTGCCAGCAGCTCTTCCGGGACTAGCGGGAGGGAGCAGTACTTC. Protein sequence: CASSSSGTSGREQYF.

The CDR3 loop reads CAWSPTSTRSYEQYF. DNA for the CDR3: TGTGCCTGGAGTCCGACTAGCACCCGCTCCTACGAGCAGTACTTC. The rearrangement uses TRBV30 and TRBJ2-7, with TRBD2 matching over 7 bases. The CDR3 has 15 residues. V lost 2 bases to trimming and J lost 0 bases; unmatched junction nucleotides: 7. Germline CDR1 is GTSNPN and CDR2 is SVGIG (reference sequence).

The chain links TRBV7-2 to TRBJ2-1; 9 bases fit TRBD2. V shed 5 bases, J shed 3 bases, and the junction held 5 bases outside the gene matches. The CDR3 sequence is 15 residues long. Germline V gene lookup returns CDR1 SGHTA and CDR2 FQGNSA. DNA for the CDR3: TGTGCCAGCAGCCCCCTTAGCGGGAGCTACAATGAGCAGTTCTTC. This encodes CASSPLSGSYNEQFF.

This clone appeared a single time. The rearrangement uses TRBV21-1 and TRBJ1-6. TRBV21-1 is a pseudogene segment. This CDR3 is built from 17 residues. CDR3 region: CASSKLSRGSYNSPLHF. CDR3 sequence (DNA): TGTGCCAGCAGCAAACTTAGCCGGGGGTCCTATAATTCACCCCTCCACTTT.

The V call is TRBV28, the J call TRBJ1-5; TRBD1 agrees at 8 bases. The CDR3 totals 17 residues. Per germline, CDR1 MDHEN and CDR2 SYDVKM. J gave up 5 bases and V 6 bases, and 15 bases lay outside the gene matches. The chain's CDR3 is CASSLTGALLRDQPQHF. The CDR3 bases are TGTGCCAGCAGCCTGACAGGGGCCTTGCTGCGAGATCAGCCCCAGCATTTT.

This clone occurred a few times. This rearrangement joins TRBV5-4 to TRBJ2-5; D is undetermined. The CDR3 extends over 13 amino acids. The ends were cut back, 4 bases at V and 2 bases at J, with 9 bases in the middle. Germline V lookup: CDR1 SGHNT, CDR2 YYREEE (reference sequence). CDR3 in DNA: TGTGCCAGCAGCAGCACAGATCAAGAGACCCAGTACTTC. Protein product: CASSSTDQETQYF. The whole variable domain, filled in from reference TRBV5-4 and TRBJ2-5, reads ETGVTQSPTHLIKTRGQQVTLRCSSQSGHNTVSWYQQALGQGPQFIFQYYREEENGRGNFPPRFSGLQFPNYSSELNVNALELDDSALYLCASSSTDQETQYFGPGTRLLVL.

On this clone itself: This CDR3 is also generated by other DNA sequences in the sample. The chain employs TRBV2 and TRBJ2-7; TRBD2 aligns across 7 bases. From germline, CDR1 is SNHLY and CDR2 FYNNEI. The ends lost 6 bases at V and 5 bases at J; junction bases unmatched: 13. The CDR3 loop spans 15 amino acids. CDR3: CASSESWAGVDEQYF. CDR3 DNA sequence: TGTGCCAGCAGCGAGAGTTGGGCGGGAGTTGACGAGCAGTACTTC.

The rearrangement joins TRBV5-6 to TRBJ1-1; 8 bases line up with TRBD1. The V segment lost 4 bases and the J segment 4 bases; nucleotides outside the gene matches: 12. The CDR3 totals 16 residues. The germline gives CDR1 SGHDT, CDR2 YYEEEE. The CDR3 protein is CASSGTGGWWSTEAFF. For the CDR3, the DNA is TGTGCCAGCAGCGGCACAGGGGGGTGGTGGAGCACTGAAGCTTTCTTT.

CDR3 sequence: CASSVGQNTGELFF. The DNA for the CDR3 is TGTGCCAGCAGCGTAGGGCAGAACACCGGGGAGCTGTTTTTT. V gene TRBV9 combines with J gene TRBJ2-2; D is ambiguous. Germline CDR1 SGDLS, CDR2 YYNGEE. CDR3 length: 14 residues. Trimming took off 0 bases at V and 1 base at J, with 4 bases between the two ends.

This clone came up a few times. The rearrangement joins TRBV27 to TRBJ2-1; no clear D gene. Germline V gene sequence: CDR1 MNHEY, CDR2 SMNVEV (reference sequence). The CDR3 sequence is 11 residues long. V dropped 8 bases and J dropped 12 bases, with 14 bases sitting between them. DNA of the CDR3: TGTGCCAGCCTCTCAATGAACGGGCAGTTCTTC. Translated: CASLSMNGQFF.

This clone was counted a few times. This sequence joins TRBV5-6 and TRBJ2-1; the D gene is possibly TRBD1 (5 bases). Germline-derived CDR1 and CDR2 are SGHDT and YYEEEE. The CDR3 sequence is 15 residues long. Trimming removed 2 bases from V and 2 bases from J, with 11 bases in between. Here the CDR3 reads CASSFSGITYNEQFF. The CDR3 DNA sequence: TGTGCCAGCAGCTTCTCAGGGATTACCTACAATGAGCAGTTCTTC.

This chain links TRBV5-5 with TRBJ2-7; the match to TRBD2 covers 9 bases. The V gene end was trimmed by 4 bases and the J gene end by 3 bases; junction bases not matched to a gene: 8. The CDR3 consists of 15 residues. The germline V gene has CDR1 SGHKS and CDR2 YYEKEE (reference sequence). Written as DNA, the CDR3 is TGTGCCAGCAGCATCGTAGGGACTAGCAGCTACGAGCAGTACTTC. Amino acids: CASSIVGTSSYEQYF.

The chain uses TRBV5-1 and TRBJ2-3; the match to TRBD1 covers 10 bases. Per germline, CDR1 SGHRS and CDR2 YFSETQ. The CDR3 sequence is 18 residues long. V shed 4 bases, J shed 2 bases, and the junction held 13 bases outside the gene matches. CDR3 sequence reads: CASSAGTGAIRHTDTQYF. In DNA, the CDR3 is TGCGCCAGCAGCGCGGGGACAGGGGCCATCCGTCACACAGATACGCAGTATTTT.

A note on this clone: Other nucleotide sequences in the sample specify the same CDR3. The rearrangement joins TRBV30 to TRBJ2-2; 13 nucleotides align to TRBD2. This CDR3 is built from 15 residues. Germline V gene sequence: CDR1 GTSNPN, CDR2 SVGIG (reference sequence). V was pared by 0 bases and J by 5 bases, with 0 bases of the junction left unmatched. In DNA form, the CDR3 reads TGTGCCTGGAGTGTACTAGCGGGGGGGACCGGGGAGCTGTTTTTT. Translation gives CAWSVLAGGTGELFF.